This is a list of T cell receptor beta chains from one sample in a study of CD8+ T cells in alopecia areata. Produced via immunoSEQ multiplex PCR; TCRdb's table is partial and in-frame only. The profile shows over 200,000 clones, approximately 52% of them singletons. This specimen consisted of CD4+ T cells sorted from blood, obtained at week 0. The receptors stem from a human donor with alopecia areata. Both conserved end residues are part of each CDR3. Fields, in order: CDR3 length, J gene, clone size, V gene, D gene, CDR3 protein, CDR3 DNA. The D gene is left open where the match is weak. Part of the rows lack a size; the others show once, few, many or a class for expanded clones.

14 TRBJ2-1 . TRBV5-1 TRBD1 CASSQGQTYNEQFF TGCGCCAGCAGCCAGGGACAGACCTACAATGAGCAGTTCTTC
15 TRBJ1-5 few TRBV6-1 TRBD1 CASRTGVTGNQPQHF TGTGCCAGCAGGACAGGGGTAACTGGCAATCAGCCCCAGCATTTT
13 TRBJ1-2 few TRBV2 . CASSIDSNYGYTF TGTGCCAGCAGTATAGACAGTAACTATGGCTACACCTTC
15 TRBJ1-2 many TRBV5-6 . CASSLVGLLDYGYTF TGTGCCAGCAGCTTGGTCGGCCTTCTTGACTATGGCTACACCTTC
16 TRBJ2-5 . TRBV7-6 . CASSLAGAIRQETQYF TGTGCCAGCAGCTTAGCGGGGGCAATTCGTCAAGAGACCCAGTACTTC
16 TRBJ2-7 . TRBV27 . CASSLSRDTHSYEQYF TGTGCCAGCAGTTTATCCCGGGACACCCACTCCTACGAGCAGTACTTC
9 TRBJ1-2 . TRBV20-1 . CSASSGYTF TGCAGTGCTAGTTCCGGCTACACCTTC
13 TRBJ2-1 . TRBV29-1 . CSALGSGFNEQFF TGCAGCGCCCTTGGGTCCGGGTTCAATGAGCAGTTCTTC
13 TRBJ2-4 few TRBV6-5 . CASSVKGQGIQYF TGTGCCAGCAGTGTGAAGGGCCAGGGGATTCAGTACTTC
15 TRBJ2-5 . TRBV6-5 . CASSYSRQGTETQYF TGTGCCAGCAGTTACTCGAGGCAGGGGACGGAGACCCAGTACTTC
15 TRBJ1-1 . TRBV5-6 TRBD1 CASSLVGRGITEAFF TGTGCCAGCAGCTTGGTTGGCAGGGGGATCACTGAAGCTTTCTTT
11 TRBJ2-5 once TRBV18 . CASSPGQTQYF TGTGCCAGCTCACCGGGCCAGACCCAGTACTTC
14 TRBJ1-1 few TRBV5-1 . CASSLGGMNTEAFF TGCGCCAGCAGCTTGGGCGGCATGAACACTGAAGCTTTCTTT
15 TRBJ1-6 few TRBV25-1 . CASSDSRGNNSPLHF TGTGCCAGCAGTGACTCGAGGGGCAATAATTCACCCCTCCACTTT
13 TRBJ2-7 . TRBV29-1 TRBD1 CSAAGQGVHEQYF TGCAGCGCCGCAGGACAGGGGGTCCACGAGCAGTACTTC
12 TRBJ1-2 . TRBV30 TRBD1 CAWSRQGYGYTF TGTGCCTGGAGTAGACAGGGCTATGGCTACACCTTC
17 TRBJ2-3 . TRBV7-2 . CASSLTRRGPDTDTQYF TGTGCCAGCAGCTTAACGAGGAGGGGGCCAGACACAGATACGCAGTATTTT
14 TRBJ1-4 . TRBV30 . CAWNPAGPNEKLFF TGTGCCTGGAACCCCGCCGGACCTAATGAAAAACTGTTTTTT
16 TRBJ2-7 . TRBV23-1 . CASSRKWLWAAYEQYF TGCGCCAGCAGTCGGAAATGGCTCTGGGCGGCCTACGAGCAGTACTTC
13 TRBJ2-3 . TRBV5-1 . CASSQPGLDTQYF TGCGCCAGCAGCCAGCCGGGCCTAGATACGCAGTATTTT
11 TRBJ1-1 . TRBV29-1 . CSVDGEIEAFF TGCAGCGTTGATGGGGAGATTGAAGCTTTCTTT
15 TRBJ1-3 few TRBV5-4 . CASSPRPSSGNTIYF TGTGCCAGCAGCCCGAGACCGTCCTCTGGAAACACCATATATTTT
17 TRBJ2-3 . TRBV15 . CATSRGASSSGGDTQYF TGTGCCACCAGCAGAGGAGCATCGAGTAGCGGCGGGGATACGCAGTATTTT
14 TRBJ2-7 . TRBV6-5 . CASSNPPSIYEQYF TGTGCCAGCAGTAACCCTCCCAGCATCTACGAGCAGTACTTC
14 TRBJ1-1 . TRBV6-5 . CASSTTGIGTEAFF TGTGCCAGCAGTACCACAGGGATAGGGACTGAAGCTTTCTTT
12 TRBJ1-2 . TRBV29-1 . CSVEEVLSGYTF TGCAGCGTTGAAGAGGTTTTATCTGGCTACACCTTC
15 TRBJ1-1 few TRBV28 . CASSPSLGVWTEAFF TGTGCCAGCAGTCCGAGCCTGGGTGTGTGGACTGAAGCTTTCTTT
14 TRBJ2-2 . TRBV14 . CASSQAQGTGELFF TGTGCCAGCAGCCAAGCGCAGGGCACCGGGGAGCTGTTTTTT
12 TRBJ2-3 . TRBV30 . CAWSVNSDTQYF TGTGCCTGGAGTGTAAACTCAGATACGCAGTATTTT
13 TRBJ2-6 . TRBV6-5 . CASSLSGANVLTF TGTGCCAGCAGTCTTTCTGGGGCCAACGTCCTGACTTTC
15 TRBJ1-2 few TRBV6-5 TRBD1 CASSYRGQGFYGYTF TGTGCCAGCAGTTATAGGGGACAGGGATTCTATGGCTACACCTTC
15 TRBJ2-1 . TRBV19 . CASSQLASSYNEQFF TGTGCCAGTAGTCAACTAGCATCGTCCTACAATGAGCAGTTCTTC
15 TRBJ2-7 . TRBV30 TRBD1 CAWSTEWDSWYEQYF TGTGCCTGGAGTACCGAATGGGACAGCTGGTACGAGCAGTACTTC
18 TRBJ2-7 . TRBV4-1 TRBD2 CASSRSGGSRFGPSEQYF TGCGCCAGCAGTAGGTCGGGCGGGAGCCGATTCGGTCCGTCCGAGCAGTACTTC
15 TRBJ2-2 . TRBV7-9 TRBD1 CASSFDRGPTGELFF TGTGCCAGCAGCTTTGACAGGGGACCTACCGGGGAGCTGTTTTTT
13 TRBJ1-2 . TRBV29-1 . CSVGAGLDYGYTF TGCAGCGTTGGGGCAGGGCTAGATTATGGCTACACCTTC
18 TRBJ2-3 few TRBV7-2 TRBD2 CASSGRGVAGARPHTQYF TGTGCCAGCAGCGGCAGAGGGGTAGCGGGGGCCCGCCCCCATACGCAGTATTTT
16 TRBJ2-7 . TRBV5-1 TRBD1 CASSGGPGTGAYEQYF TGCGCCAGCAGCGGGGGTCCCGGGACAGGGGCATACGAGCAGTACTTC
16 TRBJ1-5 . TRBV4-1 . CASSQDPGWIFQPQHF TGCGCCAGCAGCCAAGACCCCGGATGGATATTTCAGCCCCAGCATTTT
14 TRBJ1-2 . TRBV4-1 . CASSQGAQNYGYTF TGCGCCAGCAGCCAGGGGGCGCAGAACTATGGCTACACCTTC
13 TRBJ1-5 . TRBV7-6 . CASSSDSNQPQHF TGTGCCAGCAGCTCGGACAGCAATCAGCCCCAGCATTTT
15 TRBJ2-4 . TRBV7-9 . CASSLDLGVKNIQYF TGTGCCAGCAGCCTCGATTTGGGGGTCAAAAACATTCAGTACTTC
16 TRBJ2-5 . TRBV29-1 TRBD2 CSALGLAGRHTETQYF TGCAGCGCCCTAGGGCTAGCGGGACGGCACACGGAGACCCAGTACTTC